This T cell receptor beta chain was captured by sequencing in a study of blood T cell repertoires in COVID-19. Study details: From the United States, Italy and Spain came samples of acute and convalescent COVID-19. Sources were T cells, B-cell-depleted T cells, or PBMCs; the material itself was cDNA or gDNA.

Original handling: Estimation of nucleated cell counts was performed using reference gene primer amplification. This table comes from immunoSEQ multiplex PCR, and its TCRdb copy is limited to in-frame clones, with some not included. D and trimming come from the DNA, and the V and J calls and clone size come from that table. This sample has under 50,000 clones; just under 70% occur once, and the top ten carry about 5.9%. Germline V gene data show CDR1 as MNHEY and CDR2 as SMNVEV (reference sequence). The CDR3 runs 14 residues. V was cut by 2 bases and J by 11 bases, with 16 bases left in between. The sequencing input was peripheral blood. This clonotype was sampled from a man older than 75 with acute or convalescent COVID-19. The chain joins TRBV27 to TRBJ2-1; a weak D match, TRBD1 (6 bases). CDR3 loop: CASSLEPGTKKQFF. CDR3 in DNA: TGTGCCAGCAGTTTAGAACCCGGGACAAAAAAGCAGTTCTTC.